Presented here are 18 T cell receptor beta chains from one specimen sequenced in a study of beta chain features in type 1 diabetes. Study results and caveats: Among all four CD4+ subsets, Type 1 diabetes patients had TCRB CDR3s that were moderately but significantly shorter.

The isolated RNA, all of it, was reverse transcribed, so expressed TCRB transcripts were what got sequenced. Libraries were prepared by immunoSEQ multiplex PCR; TCRdb keeps only in-frame clonotypes and omits some of them. The data show hundreds of thousands of clones, roughly 13% seen once. No antigens are known for them. Sequenced input: naive CD4+ T cells from blood. Every receptor here comes from a young man with type 1 diabetes.

The rearrangement links TRBV5-1 to TRBJ2-2; tentative D call: TRBD2 (5 bases). This CDR3 contains 15 residues. Trimming pared 1 base from V and 0 bases from J, leaving 7 bases between. Germline CDR1 and CDR2: SGHRS and YFSETQ. The CDR3: CASSLLRANTGELFF. Here the CDR3 DNA reads TGCGCCAGCAGCTTGTTGAGGGCGAACACCGGGGAGCTGTTTTTT.

For this clone: Different DNA sequences within this sample yield the same CDR3. The chain is built from TRBV29-1 and TRBJ1-3; D remains ambiguous. The CDR3 is 11 residues long. V was cut by 3 bases and J by 3 bases, with 3 bases left in between. Germline CDR1 SQVTM, CDR2 ANQGSEA. The CDR3 DNA reads as TGCAGCGTTGACAGTGGAAACACCATATATTTT. It is translated as CSVDSGNTIYF.

Only a few counts were recorded for this clone. Within the sample, other DNA sequences also encode this same CDR3. The chain recombines TRBV20-1 with TRBJ2-3; D gene unclear. The CDR3 spans 10 residues. Germline-derived CDR1 and CDR2 are DFQATT and SNEGSKA (reference sequence). The ends were cut back, 3 bases at V and 5 bases at J, with 3 bases in the middle. CDR3: CSARRDTQYF. CDR3 nucleotide sequence: TGCAGTGCTAGGAGAGATACGCAGTATTTT.

This chain joins TRBV5-1 and TRBJ2-2; 8 positions agree with TRBD2. CDR1 is SGHRS, CDR2 YFSETQ, per germline. The CDR3 length is 16 residues. V was clipped by 0 bases and J by 0 bases; unmatched bases: 1. CDR3: CASSLVLAANTGELFF. CDR3 in DNA: TGCGCCAGCAGCTTGGTACTAGCGGCGAACACCGGGGAGCTGTTTTTT.

The chain carries TRBV5-1 and TRBJ2-3; D is perhaps TRBD2 (5 bases). The length of the CDR3 is 13 residues. V was cut by 4 bases and J by 4 bases, with 10 bases left in between. Germline V gives CDR1 SGHRS, CDR2 YFSETQ. The CDR3 coding sequence is TGCGCCAGCAGCCCAAGGACTCCAGATACGCAGTATTTT. As protein: CASSPRTPDTQYF.

The V call is TRBV7-2, the J call TRBJ2-2; weak D call: TRBD1 (6 bases). The germline V gene has CDR1 SGHTA and CDR2 FQGNSA. V lost 7 bases and J 2 bases, leaving 14 bases between the germline ends. The CDR3 totals 15 residues. The CDR3 DNA is TGTGCCAGCACCCCAACAGGGACAAACACCGGGGAGCTGTTTTTT. Translating it yields CASTPTGTNTGELFF.

This clone showed up just a few times. The J gene is TRBJ1-1, the V gene TRBV14, with 9 bases fitting TRBD1. Looked up from germline, CDR1 is SGHDN and CDR2 is FVKESK. V was pared by 4 bases and J by 5 bases, with 5 bases of the junction left unmatched. The CDR3 is 14 amino acids. Written as DNA, the CDR3 is TGTGCCAGCAGCCCACAGGGGGCTCGGACTGAAGCTTTCTTT. This encodes CASSPQGARTEAFF.

This clone showed up just a few times. The chain couples TRBV10-3 to TRBJ2-5; D may be TRBD1 (5 bases). Trimming pared 10 bases from V and 2 bases from J, leaving 8 bases between. Looked up from germline, CDR1 is ENHRY and CDR2 is SYGVKD. The CDR3 is 11 amino acids. Here the CDR3 reads CATDRQETQYF. For the CDR3, the DNA is TGTGCCACCGACAGACAAGAGACCCAGTACTTC.

The rearrangement joins TRBV29-1 to TRBJ2-5; D gene unclear. Trimming took off 3 bases at V and 2 bases at J, with 10 bases between the two ends. This CDR3 is built from 13 residues. Germline-derived CDR1 and CDR2 are SQVTM and ANQGSEA. This CDR3 reads CSVDAVTQETQYF. The CDR3 nucleotides are TGCAGCGTTGACGCAGTTACGCAAGAGACCCAGTACTTC. Full variable domain (remainder filled in from reference TRBV29-1 and TRBJ2-5): SAVISQKPSRDICQRGTSLTIQCQVDSQVTMMFWYRQQPGQSLTLIATANQGSEATYESGFVIDKFPISRPNLTFSTLTVSNMSPEDSSIYLCSVDAVTQETQYFGPGTRLLVL.

In this sample, this clone turned up a few times. The chain uses TRBV14 and TRBJ2-5; D call uncertain. V gave up 3 bases and J gave up 4 bases, with 12 bases separating them. The CDR3 is 14 residues long. Germline V CDR1 and CDR2: SGHDN, FVKESK. The chain's CDR3 is CASSQVATRETQYF. The CDR3 coding sequence is TGTGCCAGCAGCCAGGTGGCAACGAGAGAGACCCAGTACTTC.

The rearrangement uses TRBV5-1 and TRBJ2-3; D not certain. This CDR3 spans 14 amino acids. Germline V gene sequence: CDR1 SGHRS, CDR2 YFSETQ. The germline V and J ends were trimmed by 0 bases and 2 bases, with 7 bases remaining between them. This CDR3 reads CASSLEYDTDTQYF. The CDR3 nucleotides read TGCGCCAGCAGCTTGGAGTATGACACAGATACGCAGTATTTT.

The J gene is TRBJ2-2, the V gene TRBV5-1, with D possibly called TRBD1 or TRBD2 (6 bases each). The CDR3 sequence is 15 residues long. V was shortened by 0 bases and J by 6 bases, with 12 bases between the two germline ends. Per germline, CDR1 SGHRS and CDR2 YFSETQ. The CDR3 DNA is TGCGCCAGCAGCTTGGAGGCAGGGGAGGCCGGGGAGCTGTTTTTT. It yields the protein CASSLEAGEAGELFF.

V gene TRBV9 combines with J gene TRBJ2-7; 8 nucleotides match TRBD1. The CDR3 totals 15 residues. Trimming cost V 0 bases and J 4 bases; bases outside gene matches: 6. The germline CDR1 and CDR2 sequences are SGDLS and YYNGEE. The DNA for the CDR3 is TGTGCCAGCAGCGTAGAAACAGGGGGATTTTACGAGCAGTACTTC. Translated: CASSVETGGFYEQYF.

This clone was observed a few times. CDR3 nucleotides: TGTGCCAGCAGCTTATTTCCAGGGGAGGACGAGCAGTACTTC. Amino acid sequence: CASSLFPGEDEQYF. This chain uses TRBV7-9 with TRBJ2-7, with D perhaps being TRBD1 or TRBD2 (6 bases each). CDR1 is SEHNR, CDR2 FQNEAQ, per germline (reference sequence). V lost 2 bases and J lost 5, with 13 bases in between. There are 14 residues in the CDR3.

The rearrangement links TRBV6-6 to TRBJ2-5; 7 bases align to TRBD2. J lost 1 base, V lost 6 bases, and 5 bases had no gene match. This CDR3 comprises 14 residues. Germline-derived CDR1 and CDR2 are MNHNY and SVGAGI (reference sequence). The CDR3 DNA reads as TGTGCCAGCAGGTTTGGGACTATCCAAGAGACCCAGTACTTC. Translation: CASRFGTIQETQYF.

This clone was counted only a few times. The chain is built from TRBV20-1 and TRBJ2-1; D not certain. The CDR3 is 11 residues long. From germline, CDR1 is DFQATT and CDR2 SNEGSKA (reference sequence). V gave up 3 bases and J gave up 8 bases, with 8 bases separating them. In nucleotides, the CDR3 is TGCAGTGCTAGCCCTAGGGATGAGCAGTTCTTC. It specifies CSASPRDEQFF.

For the CDR3, the DNA is TGTGCCTGGACCCTCGGACAGGGACGGCAGTACTTC. Translation: CAWTLGQGRQYF. The genes are TRBV30 and TRBJ2-5; TRBD1 matches 8 bases. J lost 11 bases, V lost 4 bases, and 9 bases had no gene match. The CDR3 sequence is 12 residues long. The germline CDR1 and CDR2 sequences are GTSNPN and SVGIG (reference sequence). The full variable domain, completed using reference TRBV30 and TRBJ2-5, is SQTIHQWPATLVQPVGSPLSLECTVEGTSNPNLYWYRQAAGRGLQLLFYSVGIGQISSEVPQNLSASRPQDRQFILSSKKLLLSDSGFYLCAWTLGQGRQYFGPGTRLLVL.

This clone was detected only a few times. V usage is TRBV6-5 and J usage is TRBJ2-7; TRBD1 matches 8 bases. Germline values: CDR1 MNHEY, CDR2 SVGAGI. V lost 5 bases to trimming and J lost 6 bases; unmatched junction nucleotides: 6. The CDR3 is made up of 13 amino acids. In nucleotides, the CDR3 is TGTGCCAGCAGTGGGGGACAGGCCCTCGAGCAGTACTTC. As protein: CASSGGQALEQYF.